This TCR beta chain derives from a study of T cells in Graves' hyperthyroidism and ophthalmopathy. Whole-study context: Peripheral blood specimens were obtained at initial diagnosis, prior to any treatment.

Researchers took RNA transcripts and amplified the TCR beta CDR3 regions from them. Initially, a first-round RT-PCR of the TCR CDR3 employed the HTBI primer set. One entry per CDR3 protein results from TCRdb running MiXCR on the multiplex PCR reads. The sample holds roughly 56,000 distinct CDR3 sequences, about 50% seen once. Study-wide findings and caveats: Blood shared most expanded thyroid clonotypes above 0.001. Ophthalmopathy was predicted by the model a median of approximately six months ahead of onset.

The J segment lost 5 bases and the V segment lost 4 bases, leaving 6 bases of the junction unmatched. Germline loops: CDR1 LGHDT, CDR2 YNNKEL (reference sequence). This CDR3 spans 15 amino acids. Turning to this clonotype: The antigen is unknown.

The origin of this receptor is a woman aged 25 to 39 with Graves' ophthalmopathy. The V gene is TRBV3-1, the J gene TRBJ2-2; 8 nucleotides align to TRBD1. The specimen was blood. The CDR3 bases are TGTGCCAGCAGCCGAGGGACAGGCCGAACCGGGGAGCTGTTTTTT. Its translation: CASSRGTGRTGELFF.